The TCR beta chain under discussion was sequenced for a study of OX40 agonist ivuxolimab in advanced cancers. Across the whole study: Ivuxolimab is an agonistic anti-OX40 (CD134) antibody, and patients were treated with it.

Turning to this clone: Its cognate antigen is unknown.

Here immunoSEQ multiplex PCR was the method, and the copy in TCRdb shows in-frame clones only, minus some. The sample lists some 29,000 clones, around 90% occurring once. The CDR3 runs to 14 residues. Germline CDR1 MNHNY, CDR2 SVGAGI (reference sequence). Trimming took 0 bases from V and 5 from J, leaving 9 bases between them. Study-wide findings and caveats: Compared with others, partial responders at 0.1-3.0 mg/kg displayed clonal expansion among the lowest.

This clonotype originated in an adult with an advanced solid tumor such as melanoma, head and neck, liver or kidney cancer. The gene calls are TRBV6-6 and TRBJ2-3; D gene uncertain. Sequenced material: CD4+ or CD8+ T cells sorted from blood, taken in a trial of the OX40 agonist ivuxolimab. The chain's CDR3 is CASSYSGWEDTQYF. The CDR3 bases are TGTGCCAGCAGTTACTCGGGTTGGGAAGATACGCAGTATTTT.